This T cell receptor (beta chain) emerged from a study of regulatory T cells in long-lasting Graves disease (dated by TCRdb to the early 2020s). Looking at the study overall: Newly diagnosed Graves' disease patients had taken antithyroid drugs for less than 3 months. Persistent Graves' disease patients were compared with newly diagnosed Graves' disease patients by peripheral blood TCR sequencing and RNA sequencing. A total of around 35 samples underwent TCR sequencing: around 13 from persistent and roughly 20 from newly diagnosed Graves' disease patients. The study was registered as a clinical trial and conducted in China. Results the study describes overall, beyond this receptor: A larger number of public clonotypes was shared among persistent patients (over 2,500) than among newly diagnosed patients (around 970). As a limitation, the authors acknowledged that the small sample size may reduce accuracy. Because the primary lesion, thyroid tissue, could not be accessed, the study looked at peripheral blood alone. Sequencing and analysis were limited to the TCR beta chain. Lower TCR Shannon entropy and fewer highly expanded clones were observed in persistent Graves' disease patients than in newly diagnosed patients, which suggested clonal expansion. Persistent disease showed preferential use of TRBV28, TRBJ1-2 and TRBJ2-5, whereas newly diagnosed disease favored TRBV20-1 and TRBJ2-1.

To prepare the library, multiplex PCR was applied. Sequenced on an Illumina HiSeq 4000. TCR beta libraries were built with iRepertoire HTBI primers and Arm-PCR amplification of CDR3 regions. PCR products were gel purified before sequencing. Processing in the source paper ran as follows. Across samples, around 58 TRBV and around 15 TRBJ segments were identified and used for gene usage analysis of CDR3 amino acid clonotypes. Filtered high-quality paired reads were merged into contigs using COPE and FqMerger. BLAST was used to align contigs to IMGT TRBV, TRBD and TRBJ reference genes, and CDR3 was defined according to IMGT. Clonotypes above 0.1% frequency were classified as highly expanded clones. Shannon entropy served as the measure of repertoire diversity, while the Gini coefficient captured V-J evenness. Clonotypes shared by more than one individual were considered public. The public sequencing data were trimmed at Q25 with fastp and processed into clonotypes with MiXCR by TCRdb, which kept only in-frame beta chains. Each record represents a unique CDR3 protein, reported with the most common genes and DNA among its rows. The V and J calls follow TCRdb's processing rather than the paper's. The sample has about 350,000 distinct CDR3 sequences on record, roughly a sixth of them singletons. The ten most abundant clones make up approximately 30% of the sample.

Including cysteine and phenylalanine, the CDR3 has 13 amino acids. Only CDR3 DNA remains: 39 bases, in frame from the first base. From the germline V gene (reference sequence), CDR1 is MNHEY and CDR2 is SMNVEV. V and J are truncated by 5 bases and 4 bases respectively, leaving an intervening sequence of 9 bases. In the paper's terms, the time point label means: newly diagnosed GD, antithyroid drugs for less than 3 months. For both TCR sequencing and RNA sequencing, RNA was extracted from PBMCs in TRIzol. The diagnosis of Graves' disease followed American Thyroid Association guidelines. Recruitment of patients was carried out at an endocrinology department in Xi'an, China. From each patient, nine milliliters of peripheral blood was collected into an EDTA anticoagulant tube. Ficoll Paque Plus density gradient separation was used to isolate PBMCs, and no additional T cell sorting was done. An Agilent 2100 Bioanalyzer and agarose gel were used to check RNA quality, while a NanoDrop 2000 measured RNA concentration.

This clonotype was counted at least ten times. Its antigen is not yet known. It has no much larger one-base neighbor in the sample; base qualities were not kept. These data are also associated with another study on T cells in Graves' hyperthyroidism and ophthalmopathy. As noted in the second study: Stable Graves' hyperthyroidism was defined as no progression to ophthalmopathy during 18 months of follow-up. The hyperthyroidism patients were between 18 and 65 years old and newly diagnosed, with a disease duration of less than 2 months. Any patient with an uncontrolled infection, another autoimmune disease, pregnancy or lactation was excluded. Diagnoses relied on clinical symptoms, serum thyroxine and TRAb, thyroid ultrasound and orbital computed tomography. The TCR CDR3 was subjected to a first round of RT-PCR using the HTBI primer set and the Qiagen OneStep RT-PCR kit. Most expanded thyroid clonotypes (frequency above 0.001) were also detected in blood, suggesting blood repertoires may reflect thyroid immune responses. A model built on a 13 V-J signature distinguished ophthalmopathy from stable hyperthyroidism, reaching 85% to 90% sensitivity and around 81% specificity in cross-validation and 80%/75% in testing. During validation, the model predicted progression to ophthalmopathy a median of around six months ahead of onset, with roughly 65% sensitivity and 72% to 80% specificity. To identify distinguishing TCR V-J signatures, a discovery cohort of roughly 100 patients was used, comprising some 45 with Graves' ophthalmopathy and roughly 60 with stable Graves' hyperthyroidism. An independent validation cohort of some 18 hyperthyroidism patients and approximately 16 patients who later progressed to ophthalmopathy tested prospective prediction of ophthalmopathy. For training and testing, the approximately 97 patients in the discovery cohort were randomly divided in a 7:3 ratio. The study also compared thyroid tissue and blood T-cell repertoires from more than 5 Graves' hyperthyroidism patients. After blood sampling, hyperthyroidism patients were treated with methimazole at a starting dose of 30 mg daily, and ophthalmopathy patients were treated with high-dose intravenous methylprednisolone. A second multiplex PCR round built the libraries, followed by size selection and purification. Paired-end sequencing of the libraries was performed with 100 bp reads on an Illumina HiSeq2000. Raw data were processed with SOAPnuke, discarding reads with adapters, uncalled bases, mean Phred below 15, or no exact constant-primer or identifier match. COPE v1.2.5 was used to merge high-quality paired reads, and clonotypes were defined as unique nucleotide sequences. MiTCR v1.1 was used to align clonotypes to the IMGT TRBV, TRBD and TRBJ reference segments. Only V-J combinations with frequency above 0.0001, covering 99.2% of repertoires, were analysed. The TCS score was defined as the ratio of F50 (clonal expansion) to E x V (chaos), calculated using BLOSUM62-based TCRdist between CDR3 peptides within each V-J. Welch's t-statistics and random forest reduced around 510 V-J features to 13, which were used in a naive Bayes classifier (R e1071). No statistical method was used to set the sample size in advance, and investigators knew the group allocation. According to the paper, TCR Vbeta CDR3 sequencing was carried out on more than 120 peripheral blood samples, which came from under 50 ophthalmopathy, around 75 hyperthyroidism and approximately 17 progressor patients.

This specimen was peripheral blood mononuclear cells (PBMCs), taken at new diagnosis, from a patient treated with antithyroid drugs. The chain was built from TRBV27 and TRBJ1-5; TRBD1 is possibly the D segment (6 matching bases). This TCR was recovered from a man aged 35 to 55 with Graves disease. Donor details come from another sample of the same person, matched by shared clones. The DNA sequence is as follows: TGTGCCAGCAGTATAGACAGGAATCAGCCCCAGCATTTT. Its amino acids are CASSIDRNQPQHF.